Below are 14 T cell receptor beta chains sequenced from a single sample in a study of tissue T cells after allogeneic stem cell transplantation. Generated by immunoSEQ multiplex PCR, the TCRdb table keeps only in-frame clones and is missing some. The table lists about 5,800 clones, roughly 47% of them singletons. Time point: mouse harvest day 7 after allogeneic transplant. Mouse grafts combined 10^7 T-cell-depleted bone marrow cells with 10^6 splenic CD5+ T cells. The specimen was skin. The receptor set was obtained from a female BALB/c mouse given C57BL/6 T cells with graft-versus-host disease after an allogeneic hematopoietic cell transplant.

A few counts support this clone. Gene labels here are mouse ones. The CDR3 end is not reached by the read, which stops 1 residue before it; the germline J gene fills it in. The chain joins TRBV26 to TRBJ2-4, with a weak D call TRBD1 (5 bases). The CDR3 spans 13 residues. Trimming shortened V by 2 bases and J by 3 bases, and 6 bases separated the two germline ends. CDR1 and CDR2 (germline): KGHPV, FQNQEV (reference sequence). The sequenced part of the CDR3 DNA is TGTGCCAGCAGTCTGAGACAGCAAAACACCTTGTAC. Amino acid sequence: CASSLRQQNTLY. The full CDR3 sequence reads CASSLRQQNTLYF.

In the case of this clone: Gene labels here are mouse ones. Sequencing ends 1 residue short of the CDR3 end; the germline J gene provides the rest. This chain uses TRBV15 with TRBJ2-7; 10 bases are a match to TRBD2. The germline V gene has CDR1 SGHND and CDR2 FRSKSL. This CDR3 spans 14 amino acids. Trimming took 1 base from V and 3 from J; bases not matched to a gene: 0. CDR3 DNA (partial): TGTGCCAGCAGTTTAGGGACTGGGGGCTATGAACAGTAC. Translated: CASSLGTGGYEQY. The full CDR3 reads CASSLGTGGYEQYF.

A note on this clone: Gene names are mouse gene names. The sequence runs out 1 residue before the end of the CDR3; the remainder is reconstructed from the germline J gene. The chain combines TRBV13-3 with TRBJ2-4; D tentatively fits TRBD1 or TRBD2 (6 bases each). V was pared by 6 bases and J by 0 bases, with 11 bases between. Germline lookup yields CDR1 NNHDY and CDR2 SYVADS. The CDR3 contains 14 residues. CDR3 DNA (partial): TGTGCCAGCACTTTGGGGGCTAGTCAAAACACCTTGTAC. It specifies CASTLGASQNTLY. The entire CDR3 reads CASTLGASQNTLYF. Full variable domain (outside the CDR3, taken from reference TRBV13-3 and TRBJ2-4): EAAVTQSPRSKVAVTGGKVTLSCHQTNNHDYMYWYRQDTGHGLRLIHYSYVADSTEKGDIPDGYKASRPSQENFSLILELASLSQTAVYFCASTLGASQNTLYFGAGTRLSVL.

On this clone: Genes and germline are mouse. The CDR3 goes on 1 residue after the read ends, and that part is filled in from the germline J gene. Other DNA sequences from this sample encode an identical CDR3 as well. The chain carries TRBV3 and TRBJ2-7; 11 positions agree with TRBD1. CDR1 is SNHLY, CDR2 FYNGKV, per germline (reference sequence). The J segment lost 3 bases and the V segment lost 3 bases, leaving 1 base of the junction unmatched. CDR3 length: 14 amino acids. CDR3 bases read: TGTGCCAGCAGCTTCGGGACAGGGGGCTATGAACAGTAC. This translates into CASSFGTGGYEQY. The entire CDR3 reads CASSFGTGGYEQYF.

As regards this clone: Genes here carry mouse names. Sequencing ends 1 residue short of the CDR3 end; the germline J gene provides the rest. The chain joins TRBV3 to TRBJ2-7, with 9 bases that match TRBD2. CDR1 is SNHLY and CDR2 is FYNGKV in the germline V gene (reference sequence). V shed 1 base, J shed 4 bases, and the junction held 2 bases outside the gene matches. The CDR3 is 14 amino acids. CDR3 DNA, as far as it was read: TGTGCCAGCAGCTTAGACTGGGGGGCATATGAACAGTAC. Translation gives CASSLDWGAYEQY. The full-length CDR3 reads as CASSLDWGAYEQYF. Using reference TRBV3 and TRBJ2-7 for the parts outside the CDR3, the full variable domain is GPKVLQIPSHQIIDMGQMVTLNCDPVSNHLYFYWYKQILGQQMEFLVNFYNGKVMEKSKLFKDQFSVERPDGSYFTLKIQPTALEDSAVYFCASSLDWGAYEQYFGPGTRLTVL.

The sample holds a few counts of this clone. Mouse germline and gene names are used. The read is 1 residue too short to cover the CDR3 end, so that end is filled in from the germline J gene. This sequence joins TRBV17 and TRBJ2-5; the D gene is possibly TRBD2 (5 bases). V lost 5 bases, J lost 3 bases, and 12 bases lay in between. CDR1 is MNHDT and CDR2 is YYDKIL in the germline V gene. The CDR3 has 14 amino acids. The sequenced part of the CDR3 DNA is TGTGCTAGCAGTCCGGACTTACGGCAAGACACCCAGTAC. This encodes CASSPDLRQDTQY. The CDR3 as a whole reads CASSPDLRQDTQYF.

Note on this clone: Gene and germline names: mouse. With the read ending 1 residue before the CDR3 end, the germline J gene is used to fill in that end. The chain joins TRBV1 to TRBJ1-4; the D gene is possibly TRBD1 (6 bases). Germline V CDR1 and CDR2: NSQYPW, LRSPGD (reference sequence). Trimming removed 3 bases at V and 0 bases at J, with 11 bases between. The CDR3 is 16 residues long. The DNA read from the CDR3 is TGCACCTGCAGTGCCCGGGACATAATTTCCAACGAAAGATTATTT. Protein product: CTCSARDIISNERLF. The full CDR3 protein is CTCSARDIISNERLFF.

A note on this clone: The genes are named according to mouse. The read gets to within 1 residue of the CDR3 end, and the germline J gene fills in the rest. The chain recombines TRBV13-1 with TRBJ1-6, with D possibly matching TRBD1 (6 bases). TRBJ1-6 is designated an ORF whose function remains uncertain. The CDR3 length is 16 residues. Trimming shortened V by 1 base and J by 0 bases, and 8 bases separated the two germline ends. CDR1 and CDR2 from the germline V gene are NSHNY and SYGAGN. The DNA read from the CDR3 is TGTGCCAGCAGTGATCGGGACAATTCCTATAATTCGCCCCTCTAC. It translates to CASSDRDNSYNSPLY. The full CDR3 protein is CASSDRDNSYNSPLYF.

Concerning this clone: Mouse gene names and germline throughout. The sequenced fragment ends 1 residue before the CDR3 boundary, so the rest is inferred from the germline J gene. The chain links TRBV12-1 to TRBJ2-7, with 10 bases aligning to TRBD2. With V trimmed by 0 bases and J by 4 bases, 5 bases remained unmatched. The CDR3 has 15 residues. The germline V gene has CDR1 SGHSN and CDR2 HYEKVE. Here the CDR3 reads CASSLENWGGYEQYF. The covered CDR3 bases are TGTGCCAGCTCTCTCGAAAACTGGGGGGGGTATGAACAGTAC.

A note on this clone: The genes are named according to mouse. The CDR3 goes on 1 residue after the read ends, and that part is filled in from the germline J gene. The chain is built from TRBV23 and TRBJ2-2; the table's TRBD1 call for D was not verified on the DNA. Per the germline V gene, CDR1 is KGHTA and CDR2 is FQNQQP. This CDR3 comprises 15 residues. CDR3 DNA, as far as it was read: TGCTCCAGCAGTCACGGGACAACAAACACCGGGCAGCTCTAC. Protein: CSSSHGTTNTGQLY. The whole CDR3 is CSSSHGTTNTGQLYF. The full variable domain, completed using reference TRBV23 and TRBJ2-2, is DAAVTQKPRYLIKMKGQEAEMKCIPEKGHTAVFWYQQKQSKELKFLIYFQNQQPLDQIDMVKERFSAVCPSSSLCSLGIRTCEAEDSALYLCSSSHGTTNTGQLYFGEGSKLTVL.

Of note for this clone: Gene labels here are mouse ones. The read falls 1 residue short of the CDR3 end, and the missing part is taken from the germline J gene. V and J are TRBV19 and TRBJ2-5; 10 nucleotides align to TRBD1. There are 13 residues in the CDR3. Germline V gene sequence: CDR1 FNHDT, CDR2 SITEND (reference sequence). Trimming cost V 4 bases and J 5 bases; bases outside gene matches: 1. The CDR3 bases that were read are TGTGCCAGCAGTGACAGGGGGCGAGACACCCAGTAC. Translation: CASSDRGRDTQY. The entire CDR3 is CASSDRGRDTQYF.

In this sample, this clone turned up a few times. Each gene name is a mouse one. The read terminates 1 residue ahead of where the CDR3 ends, so the germline J gene completes it. The V gene is TRBV26, the J gene TRBJ1-1; D possibly corresponds to TRBD1 (6 bases). The germline V gene encodes CDR1 KGHPV and CDR2 FQNQEV (reference sequence). Trimming stripped 1 base from V and 9 bases from J, with 9 bases between. The CDR3 spans 12 residues. CDR3 loop: CASSLWGAKVFF. CDR3 DNA, as far as it was read: TGTGCCAGCAGTCTGTGGGGGGCAAAAGTCTTC. Supplemented by reference TRBV26 and TRBJ1-1, the full variable domain reads NSKVIQTPRYLVKGQGQKAKMRCIPEKGHPVVFWYQQNKNNEFKFLINFQNQEVLQQIDMTEKRFSAECPSNSPCSLEIQSSEAGDSALYLCASSLWGAKVFFGKGTRLTVV.

In regard to this clone: The gene names here belong to mouse. The read is 1 residue too short to cover the CDR3 end, so that end is filled in from the germline J gene. V gene TRBV26 combines with J gene TRBJ2-7, with 7 bases matching TRBD2. CDR1 and CDR2 from the germline V gene are KGHPV and FQNQEV (reference sequence). J gave up 7 bases and V 2 bases, and 8 bases lay outside the gene matches. The CDR3 spans 14 residues. The part of the CDR3 DNA that was read is TGTGCCAGCAGTCTGGCTCACTGGGGAGGGGAACAGTAC. This translates into CASSLAHWGGEQY. The entire CDR3 sequence reads CASSLAHWGGEQYF.

On this clone: Genes here carry mouse names. Other DNA sequences in the sample encode the same CDR3. CDR3: CASSRTISGNTLYF. The part of the CDR3 DNA that was read is TGTGCCAGCAGCCGGACAATTTCTGGAAATACGCTCTAT. The rearrangement links TRBV26 to TRBJ1-3; D perhaps matches TRBD1 (5 bases). The read falls 1 residue short of the CDR3 end, and the missing part is taken from the germline J gene. Germline CDR1 is KGHPV and CDR2 is FQNQEV (reference sequence). CDR3 length equals 14 residues. Deletions cut 6 bases from V and 0 bases from J, with 9 bases between.